What follows are 25 T cell receptor beta chains derived from one specimen sequenced in a study of blood T cell repertoires in COVID-19. The assay was immunoSEQ multiplex PCR, and TCRdb's table has in-frame clones only and misses some. The sample lists 90,000 or so clones, more than 65% occurring once. The sample comprised peripheral blood. The receptors were sampled from a man aged 80 or over with active or convalescent COVID-19.

The chain employs TRBV19 and TRBJ1-2; D gene ambiguous. Germline-derived CDR1 and CDR2 are LNHDA and SQIVND (reference sequence). This CDR3 comprises 13 residues. The V end was cut by 6 bases, the J end by 4 bases, with 12 bases between. The CDR3 is CASSPSQAYGYTF. CDR3 DNA sequence: TGTGCCAGTAGCCCGTCGCAAGCCTATGGCTACACCTTC.

V gene TRBV4-1 combines with J gene TRBJ1-5, with D possibly matching TRBD1 (6 bases). The CDR3 contains 16 residues. The V end was cut by 0 bases, the J end by 4 bases, with 13 bases between. The germline gives CDR1 MGHRA, CDR2 YSYEKL. CDR3 sequence reads: CASSQESGTMNQPQHF. CDR3 coding DNA: TGCGCCAGCAGCCAAGAAAGCGGGACAATGAATCAGCCCCAGCATTTT.

The chain links TRBV2 to TRBJ1-5; 12 bases match TRBD1. V lost 1 base, J lost 9 bases, and 10 bases stayed unmatched. Germline values: CDR1 SNHLY, CDR2 FYNNEI. This CDR3 spans 17 amino acids. DNA of the CDR3: TGTGCCAGCAGTGAAGGTAGGGACAGGGGGCGAGGGATGCCCCAGCATTTT. This gives the protein CASSEGRDRGRGMPQHF.

V is TRBV9 and J is TRBJ1-4; 10 bases are shared with TRBD1. J was trimmed by 7 bases and V by 4 bases; bases with no gene match: 4. Germline V gene lookup returns CDR1 SGDLS and CDR2 YYNGEE. This CDR3 is built from 14 residues. CDR3 nucleotide sequence: TGTGCCAGCAGCCGGACAGGGGGTAGTGAAAAACTGTTTTTT. It codes for CASSRTGGSEKLFF. The entire variable domain, with the rest obtained from reference TRBV9 and TRBJ1-4, is as follows: DSGVTQTPKHLITATGQRVTLRCSPRSGDLSVYWYQQSLDQGLQFLIQYYNGEERAKGNILERFSAQQFPDLHSELNLSSLELGDSALYFCASSRTGGSEKLFFGSGTQLSVL.

The chain couples TRBV5-1 to TRBJ2-1; 7 bases fit TRBD2. J lost 9 bases, V lost 4 bases, and 10 bases had no gene match. The germline gives CDR1 SGHRS, CDR2 YFSETQ. The CDR3 spans 14 residues. The CDR3 DNA follows: TGCGCCAGCAGCACCTCGGGGGAGGGGACTGAGCAGTTCTTC. Its protein is CASSTSGEGTEQFF.

This clone came up a few times. The genes are TRBV6-5 and TRBJ1-6; 11 bases map to TRBD1. Germline CDR1 reads MNHEY; CDR2 reads SVGAGI. The CDR3 contains 15 residues. V was pared by 6 bases and J by 6 bases, with 4 bases of the junction left unmatched. The CDR3 sequence: CASSEGTGGNSPLHF. The DNA of the CDR3 is TGTGCCAGCAGCGAGGGGACAGGGGGTAATTCACCCCTCCACTTT.

CDR3 residues: CASSTAGQGPSYEQYF. The CDR3 bases are TGTGCCAGCAGCACCGCGGGACAGGGACCGTCCTACGAGCAGTACTTC. This chain joins TRBV7-8 and TRBJ2-7; TRBD1 aligns across 9 bases. Trimming at V came to 5 bases and at J to 1 base, leaving 9 bases not matched to a gene. Germline V gene sequence: CDR1 SGHVS, CDR2 FQNEAQ. CDR3 size: 16 residues.

The chain carries TRBV3-1 (or the pseudogene TRBV3-2) and TRBJ1-3; D perhaps matches TRBD1 (5 bases). The CDR3 extends over 14 amino acids. The V gene lost 7 bases and the J gene lost 2 bases, with 12 bases spanning the gap. Germline CDR1 is LGHDT and CDR2 is YNNKEL (reference sequence). The CDR3 is CASNGGRTGNTIYF. The CDR3 bases are TGTGCCAGCAATGGGGGGAGGACTGGAAACACCATATATTTT.

The rearrangement links TRBV5-1 to TRBJ1-1; D may be TRBD1 (6 bases). Germline V gene data show CDR1 as SGHRS and CDR2 as YFSETQ. CDR3 length: 15 amino acids. The ends were cut back, 2 bases at V and 5 bases at J, with 16 bases in the middle. CDR3 nucleotides: TGCGCCAGCAGCTTCGAACTGATAGGGGGAACTGAAGCTTTCTTT. As protein: CASSFELIGGTEAFF.

The chain is built from TRBV5-1 and TRBJ1-6; 8 bases agree with TRBD1. CDR3 length equals 14 residues. CDR1 and CDR2 (germline): SGHRS, YFSETQ. J was trimmed by 10 bases and V by 3 bases; bases with no gene match: 6. The CDR3 region has the DNA TGCGCCAGCAGCTCGGGACAGGAGGGGTCACCCCTCCACTTT. As protein: CASSSGQEGSPLHF.

The chain uses TRBV29-1 and TRBJ2-5, with 13 bases identical to TRBD2. The CDR3 is 18 residues long. V lost 0 bases to trimming and J lost 2 bases; unmatched junction nucleotides: 9. Germline V gives CDR1 SQVTM, CDR2 ANQGSEA. CDR3 bases: TGCAGCGTTGAAGATCAATATAGGACTAGCGGGGGACAAGAGACCCAGTACTTC. Translated: CSVEDQYRTSGGQETQYF. Supplemented by reference TRBV29-1 and TRBJ2-5, the full variable domain reads SAVISQKPSRDICQRGTSLTIQCQVDSQVTMMFWYRQQPGQSLTLIATANQGSEATYESGFVIDKFPISRPNLTFSTLTVSNMSPEDSSIYLCSVEDQYRTSGGQETQYFGPGTRLLVL.

The chain combines TRBV6-6 with TRBJ2-1, with 13 positions matching TRBD2. Germline V gene lookup returns CDR1 MNHNY and CDR2 SVGAGI (reference sequence). This CDR3 has 16 residues. V shed 4 bases and J 7 bases; nucleotides not matched to a gene: 7. The CDR3 loop is CASSSQLAGGPNEQFF. CDR3 sequence (DNA): TGTGCCAGCAGTTCCCAACTAGCGGGGGGGCCGAATGAGCAGTTCTTC.

Here the CDR3 DNA reads TGTGCCAGCAGCTACAGGGAGAACACTGAAGCTTTCTTT. Protein sequence: CASSYRENTEAFF. The genes are TRBV3-1 (or the pseudogene TRBV3-2) and TRBJ1-1; D possibly corresponds to TRBD1 (6 bases). Trimming removed 5 bases from V and 1 base from J, with 8 bases in between. Germline assignment: CDR1 LGHDT and CDR2 YNNKEL (reference sequence). The CDR3 consists of 13 residues.

This clone has only a few counts. The V call is TRBV5-1, the J call TRBJ1-1; D call uncertain. Germline V lookup: CDR1 SGHRS, CDR2 YFSETQ. Trimming took 5 bases from V and 7 from J, leaving 12 bases between them. The CDR3 covers 12 residues. The DNA for the CDR3 is TGCGCCAGCAGGGCGGTTCGGGGTGAAGCTTTCTTT. Its protein is CASRAVRGEAFF. Supplemented by reference TRBV5-1 and TRBJ1-1, the full variable domain reads KAGVTQTPRYLIKTRGQQVTLSCSPISGHRSVSWYQQTPGQGLQFLFEYFSETQRNKGNFPGRFSGRQFSNSRSEMNVSTLELGDSALYLCASRAVRGEAFFGQGTRLTVV.

This chain uses TRBV7-2 with TRBJ2-5; D might be TRBD1 (5 bases). This CDR3 is 14 amino acids long. The V and J ends lost 0 bases and 2 bases respectively, with 7 bases between them. The germline gives CDR1 SGHTA, CDR2 FQGNSA. The CDR3 region has the DNA TGTGCCAGCAGCTTAGCGCCAGGGCAAGAGACCCAGTACTTC. It encodes CASSLAPGQETQYF.

The V and J genes are TRBV29-1 and TRBJ1-2; TRBD1 is a possible D gene (6 bases). Trimming took off 6 bases at V and 0 bases at J, with 14 bases between the two ends. Looked up from germline, CDR1 is SQVTM and CDR2 is ANQGSEA. The CDR3 has 14 amino acids. The CDR3 coding sequence is TGCAGCGTCGACGGGACACCTACTAACTATGGCTACACCTTC. Translating gives CSVDGTPTNYGYTF.

The chain carries TRBV28 and TRBJ1-1; maybe TRBD1 (5 bases). The CDR3 extends over 15 amino acids. Trimming shortened V by 6 bases and J by 3 bases, and 17 bases separated the two germline ends. Germline V gene data show CDR1 as MDHEN and CDR2 as SYDVKM. CDR3 loop: CASRPTSGRDTEAFF. The CDR3 DNA is TGTGCCAGCAGACCGACGTCAGGGAGGGACACTGAAGCTTTCTTT.

The chain links TRBV4-1 to TRBJ2-5; 9 bases are shared with TRBD1. Germline V CDR1 and CDR2: MGHRA, YSYEKL. The V gene end was trimmed by 0 bases and the J gene end by 2 bases; junction bases not matched to a gene: 22. This CDR3 region has 22 residues. CDR3 DNA sequence: TGCGCCAGCAGCCAAGAGGGACCAGGGTCAGGGACAGGGCCCTCGGGGCAAGAGACCCAGTACTTC. Its protein product is CASSQEGPGSGTGPSGQETQYF.

The V gene is TRBV19, the J gene TRBJ2-1, with 8 bases matching TRBD2. This CDR3 has 16 residues. CDR1 LNHDA and CDR2 SQIVND come from the germline V gene (reference sequence). The V gene end was trimmed by 4 bases and the J gene end by 4 bases; junction bases not matched to a gene: 9. CDR3 coding DNA: TGTGCCAGTAGTACATTACCGGGACTAGGATACAATGAGCAGTTCTTC. This sequence encodes CASSTLPGLGYNEQFF.

In its sample, this clone was seen once. The chain recombines TRBV7-9 with TRBJ2-7; 11 bases fit TRBD2. There are 15 residues in the CDR3. V shed 1 base, J shed 3 bases, and the junction held 2 bases outside the gene matches. Germline assignment: CDR1 SEHNR and CDR2 FQNEAQ (reference sequence). CDR3 in amino acids: CASSLGLAGGYEQYF. The CDR3 DNA reads as TGTGCCAGCAGCTTAGGGCTAGCGGGGGGCTACGAGCAGTACTTC.

This rearrangement joins TRBV4-1 to TRBJ2-5; 7 bases align to TRBD1. The CDR3 length is 15 residues. The trim removed 3 bases at V and 7 bases at J, leaving 11 bases unmatched. The germline gives CDR1 MGHRA, CDR2 YSYEKL. The CDR3 protein is CASSQRQGREGTQYF. Written as DNA, the CDR3 is TGCGCCAGCAGCCAGCGACAGGGTAGGGAAGGGACCCAGTACTTC.

This chain uses TRBV19 with TRBJ1-2, with 7 bases matching TRBD1. V shed 4 bases and J 5 bases; nucleotides not matched to a gene: 10. The CDR3 covers 15 residues. The germline V gene has CDR1 LNHDA and CDR2 SQIVND (reference sequence). The CDR3 DNA follows: TGTGCCAGTAGTACTCAGACAGGGCAAGGATATGGCTACACCTTC. Translation: CASSTQTGQGYGYTF.

In DNA form, the CDR3 reads TGTGCCAGTCTCGGGGGAGTCAAAAACATTCAGTACTTC. Translated: CASLGGVKNIQYF. This chain uses TRBV28 with TRBJ2-4; possible D gene TRBD2, 6 bases. V dropped 9 bases and J dropped 3 bases, with 12 bases sitting between them. The CDR3 is 13 amino acids. From germline, CDR1 is MDHEN and CDR2 SYDVKM. Full variable domain (missing parts from reference TRBV28 and TRBJ2-4): DVKVTQSSRYLVKRTGEKVFLECVQDMDHENMFWYRQDPGLGLRLIYFSYDVKMKEKGDIPEGYSVSREKKERFSLILESASTNQTSMYLCASLGGVKNIQYFGAGTRLSVL.

This clone was detected many times. Other nucleotide sequences from this sample produce the same CDR3. This chain links TRBV27 with TRBJ1-4, with D unclear. There are 15 residues in the CDR3. Germline loops: CDR1 MNHEY, CDR2 SMNVEV (reference sequence). Trimming stripped 0 bases from V and 8 bases from J, with 13 bases between. Here the CDR3 DNA reads TGTGCCAGCAGTTTATCCGGCGGAAATAACGAAAAACTGTTTTTT. This codes for CASSLSGGNNEKLFF. The entire variable domain, with the rest obtained from reference TRBV27 and TRBJ1-4, is as follows: EAQVTQNPRYLITVTGKKLTVTCSQNMNHEYMSWYRQDPGLGLRQIYYSMNVEVTDKGDVPEGYKVSRKEKRNFPLILESPSPNQTSLYFCASSLSGGNNEKLFFGSGTQLSVL.

The J gene is TRBJ1-6, the V gene TRBV30; maybe TRBD1 (5 bases). Germline V CDR1 and CDR2: GTSNPN, SVGIG (reference sequence). The V gene lost 3 bases and the J gene lost 8 bases, with 11 bases spanning the gap. The CDR3 extends over 13 amino acids. The CDR3 loop is CAWRPWGDSPLHF. The DNA of the CDR3 is TGTGCCTGGAGGCCGTGGGGGGATTCACCCCTCCACTTT.